This entry concerns a single TCR beta chain. The CDR3 has 12 residues. Trimming left V 4 bases short and J 5 bases short, with 11 bases between. CDR1 and CDR2 (germline): SQVTM, ANQGSEA. The data derive from a study of blood T cell repertoires in COVID-19. The overall study: Acute and convalescent COVID-19 samples came from the United States, Italy and Spain. PBMCs, B-cell-depleted T cells, or T cells were the source of the cDNA or gDNA that made up the material.

Original methodology: From reference gene primer amplification, estimates of nucleated cell counts were derived. Clones were read by immunoSEQ multiplex PCR, and TCRdb kept only the in-frame ones, dropping some. V and J calls and clone size are given by that table; D and trimming were obtained from the DNA. This sample has hundreds of thousands of clones, with around nine tenths found just once. The TCR sequence derives from a man between 35 and 55 years old with acute or convalescent COVID-19. J is TRBJ2-5 and V is TRBV29-1; possibly TRBD1 for D (5 bases). The source material was peripheral blood. CDR3 residues: CSVAQSGETQYF. The CDR3 region has the DNA TGCAGCGTTGCCCAATCAGGGGAGACCCAGTACTTC.